A selection of T cell receptor beta chains follows, all from one sample in a study of blood T cell repertoires in COVID-19. The assay was immunoSEQ multiplex PCR, and TCRdb's table has in-frame clones only and misses some. There are more than 200,000 clones in the sample; 86% occur only once, and roughly 10% lies in the top ten. Sequences were obtained from peripheral blood. Receptors originate from a woman in her fifties or sixties with COVID-19, enrolled during active disease. Each CDR3 is given with its conserved first and last residue.

j_call v_call cdr3_aa
TRBJ1-2 TRBV7-2 CASSERQGAHYGYTF
TRBJ1-5 TRBV28 CASNRSGGLFNQPQHF
TRBJ1-2 TRBV6-6 CASSPNRAGYTF
TRBJ1-1 TRBV7-2 CASSPLAGIGTEAFF
TRBJ2-4 TRBV11-3 CASSLGEENIQYF
TRBJ1-1 TRBV12-5 CASGLVQGLNTEAFF
TRBJ2-1 TRBV28 CASSPPPRAKNEQFF
TRBJ2-1 TRBV10-3 CAISEERTSKNEQFF
TRBJ2-1 TRBV2 CASRRADNEQFF
TRBJ1-3 TRBV28 CATTGETGNTIYF
TRBJ1-1 TRBV19 CASSADRDGPEAFF
TRBJ1-1 TRBV28 CASRELGTPNTEAFF
TRBJ1-4 TRBV19 CASSTYGGGEKLFF
TRBJ1-1 TRBV4-1 CASSQYLTRNTEAFF
TRBJ1-3 TRBV10-3 CAISVGGSSGNTIYF
TRBJ1-1 TRBV27 CASNGGTNTEAFF
TRBJ2-5 TRBV5-1 CASSSGGSQETQYF
TRBJ2-7 TRBV30 CAWSSRLAPYEQYF
TRBJ2-2 TRBV6-6 CASTPSGQGKTGELFF
TRBJ2-7 TRBV27 CASSLGGGREQYF
TRBJ1-6 TRBV28 CASTFRGQYSPLHF
TRBJ1-2 TRBV4-3 CASSPRTGGYTF
TRBJ2-3 TRBV5-1 CASSLTPGQGREGTQYF
TRBJ1-4 TRBV5-1 CASSGGITNEKLFF
TRBJ2-3 TRBV3-1/TRBV3-2 CASSQGWGALLITDTQYF
TRBJ2-4 TRBV4-1 CASSQPGTGGSLAKNIQYF
TRBJ2-2 TRBV5-8 CASSLYPGSPATGELFF
TRBJ1-3 TRBV4-1 CASSQDHWGPPGNTIYF
TRBJ1-2 TRBV27 CASSPLTGVNYGYTF
TRBJ1-2 TRBV28 CASSSYTGASLPFTYGYTF
TRBJ2-4 TRBV7-9 CASSPGQGTDIQYF
TRBJ1-1 TRBV21-1 CASSPRRVVFAGNTEAFF
TRBJ1-2 TRBV28 CASSLGLGGYTF
TRBJ2-3 TRBV15 CATSGRSERGGVNTQYF
TRBJ1-2 TRBV20-1 CSATQGDGYTF
TRBJ1-5 TRBV28 CASSLGTGDQPQHF
TRBJ1-1 TRBV10-3 CAISDQGGTEAFF
TRBJ1-3 TRBV29-1 CSVAPRIESSGNTIYF